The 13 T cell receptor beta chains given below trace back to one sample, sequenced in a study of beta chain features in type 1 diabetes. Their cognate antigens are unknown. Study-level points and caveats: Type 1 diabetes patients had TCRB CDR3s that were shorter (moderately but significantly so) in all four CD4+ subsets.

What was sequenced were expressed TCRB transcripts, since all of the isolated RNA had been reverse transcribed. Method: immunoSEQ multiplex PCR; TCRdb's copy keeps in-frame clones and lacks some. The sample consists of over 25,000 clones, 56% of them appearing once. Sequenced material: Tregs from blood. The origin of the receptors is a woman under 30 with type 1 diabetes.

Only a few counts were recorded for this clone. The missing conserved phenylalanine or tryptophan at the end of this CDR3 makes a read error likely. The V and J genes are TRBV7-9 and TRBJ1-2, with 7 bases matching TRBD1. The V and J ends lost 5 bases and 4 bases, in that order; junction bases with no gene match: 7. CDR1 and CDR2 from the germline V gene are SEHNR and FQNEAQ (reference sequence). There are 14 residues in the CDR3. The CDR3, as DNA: TGTGCCAGCAGCCTACAGGGGAGCGGCTATGGCTACACCCTC. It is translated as CASSLQGSGYGYTL.

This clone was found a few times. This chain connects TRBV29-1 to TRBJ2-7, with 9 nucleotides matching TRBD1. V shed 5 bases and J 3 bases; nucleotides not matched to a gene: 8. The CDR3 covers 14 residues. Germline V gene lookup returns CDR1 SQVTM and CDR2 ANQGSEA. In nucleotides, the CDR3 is TGCAGCGTTCAACTACAGGGGGCGTTCTACGAGCAGTACTTC. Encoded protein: CSVQLQGAFYEQYF.

The CDR3 coding sequence is TGCAGCGGCGGACAGGACTATGGCTACACCTTC. Translation gives CSGGQDYGYTF. The gene calls are TRBV29-1 and TRBJ1-2, with 7 nucleotides matching TRBD1. J was trimmed by 3 bases and V by 7 bases; bases with no gene match: 2. Germline assignment: CDR1 SQVTM and CDR2 ANQGSEA. The CDR3 consists of 11 residues.

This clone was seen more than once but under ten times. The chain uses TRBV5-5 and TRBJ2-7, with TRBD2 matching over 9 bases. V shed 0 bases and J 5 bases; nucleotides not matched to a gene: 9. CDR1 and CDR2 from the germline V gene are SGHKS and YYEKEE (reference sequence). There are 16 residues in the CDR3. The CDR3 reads CASSLGAGGRADEQYV. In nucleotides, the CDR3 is TGTGCCAGCAGCTTGGGGGCTGGCGGGAGGGCCGACGAGCAGTACGTC.

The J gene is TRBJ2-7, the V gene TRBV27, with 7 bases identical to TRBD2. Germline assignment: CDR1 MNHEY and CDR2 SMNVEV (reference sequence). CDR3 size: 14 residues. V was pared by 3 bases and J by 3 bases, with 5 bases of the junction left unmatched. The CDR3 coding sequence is TGTGCCAGCAGTTTCCTCGGACTAGACTACGAGCAGTACTTC. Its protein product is CASSFLGLDYEQYF.

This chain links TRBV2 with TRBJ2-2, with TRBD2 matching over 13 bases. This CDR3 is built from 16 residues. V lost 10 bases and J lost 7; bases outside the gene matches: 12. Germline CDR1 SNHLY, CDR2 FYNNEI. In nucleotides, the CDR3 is TGTGCCATCCCCCGGACTAGCGGGAGTTGGAACGGGGAGCTGTTTTTT. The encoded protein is CAIPRTSGSWNGELFF.

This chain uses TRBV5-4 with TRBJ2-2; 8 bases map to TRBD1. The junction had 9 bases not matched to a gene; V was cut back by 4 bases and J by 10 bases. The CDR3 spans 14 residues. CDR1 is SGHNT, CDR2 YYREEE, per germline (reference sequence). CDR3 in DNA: TGTGCCAGCAGCCCTGGACAGGGTAGTAAGGAGCTGTTTTTT. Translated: CASSPGQGSKELFF.

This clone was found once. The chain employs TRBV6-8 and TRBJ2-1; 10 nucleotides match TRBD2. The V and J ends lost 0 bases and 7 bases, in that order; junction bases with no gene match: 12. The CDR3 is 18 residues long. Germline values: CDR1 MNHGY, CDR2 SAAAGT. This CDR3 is CASSYSPENSGRRNEQFF. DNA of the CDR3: TGTGCCAGCAGTTACTCGCCCGAAAATAGCGGGAGGCGGAATGAGCAGTTCTTC.

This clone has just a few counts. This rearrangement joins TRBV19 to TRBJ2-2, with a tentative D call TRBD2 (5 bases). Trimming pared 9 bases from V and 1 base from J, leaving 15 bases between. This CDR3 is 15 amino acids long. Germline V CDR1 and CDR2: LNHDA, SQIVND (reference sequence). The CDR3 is CASADGGLNTGELFF. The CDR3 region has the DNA TGTGCCAGCGCCGACGGCGGACTGAACACCGGGGAGCTGTTTTTT.

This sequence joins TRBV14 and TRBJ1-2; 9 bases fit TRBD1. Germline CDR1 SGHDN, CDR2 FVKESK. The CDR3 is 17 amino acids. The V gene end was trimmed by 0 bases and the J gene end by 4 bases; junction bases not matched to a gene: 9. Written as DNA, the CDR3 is TGTGCCAGCAGCCAAGATCTCCTAGGGACAGGGAGCTATGGCTACACCTTC. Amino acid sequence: CASSQDLLGTGSYGYTF.

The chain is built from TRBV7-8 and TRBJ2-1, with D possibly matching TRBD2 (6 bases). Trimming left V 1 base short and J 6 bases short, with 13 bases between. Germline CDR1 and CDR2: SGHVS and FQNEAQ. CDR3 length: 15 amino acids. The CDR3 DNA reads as TGTGCCAGCAGCTTAGGCGGGACTTTAGTCAATGAGCAGTTCTTC. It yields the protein CASSLGGTLVNEQFF.

CDR3: CASSLAPANSPTDTQYF. The CDR3 DNA reads TGTGCCAGCAGCTTAGCGCCGGCAAATAGCCCCACAGATACGCAGTATTTT. This rearrangement joins TRBV7-2 to TRBJ2-3; D call uncertain. V was clipped by 0 bases and J by 2 bases, with 15 bases between them. This CDR3 comprises 17 residues. Germline V gives CDR1 SGHTA, CDR2 FQGNSA.

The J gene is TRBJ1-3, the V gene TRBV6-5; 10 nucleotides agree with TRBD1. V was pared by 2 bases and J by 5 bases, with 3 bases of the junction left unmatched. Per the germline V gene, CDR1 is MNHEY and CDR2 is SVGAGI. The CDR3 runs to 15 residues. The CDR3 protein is CASSYGTGERNTIYF. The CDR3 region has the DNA TGTGCCAGCAGTTACGGGACAGGGGAGAGAAACACCATATATTTT.